One and the same sample provided the 24 T cell receptor beta chains below, sequenced in a study of radiation and T cells in renal cell carcinoma. The protocol was immunoSEQ multiplex PCR, while the TCRdb copy is restricted to in-frame clones and leaves out a portion. The sample lists tens of thousands of clones, roughly four fifths occurring once. Time point denoted: baseline pretreatment blood. Treatment described: 15 Gy SBRT to primary tumor, nephrectomy 4 weeks later. The source material was blood, sampled from a patient whose treatment included radiotherapy and nephrectomy. The receptors shown here come from a woman in her 70s with renal cell carcinoma.

The V gene is TRBV5-1, the J gene TRBJ1-1, with TRBD1 as a possible D gene (6 bases). V was trimmed by 6 bases and J by 5 bases, leaving 20 bases between them. Per germline, CDR1 SGHRS and CDR2 YFSETQ. The CDR3 spans 15 residues. In DNA form, the CDR3 reads TGCGCCAGCAACTTAGTTCCAGGGGTGTATACTGAAGCTTTCTTT. It translates to CASNLVPGVYTEAFF.

The chain uses TRBV7-8 and TRBJ1-1, with unresolved D. V was shortened by 5 bases and J by 7 bases, with 11 bases between the two germline ends. Germline CDR1 is SGHVS and CDR2 is FQNEAQ. The CDR3 is 12 amino acids. The DNA of the CDR3 is TGTGCCAGCAGCCCTTCCAATCTTGAAGCTTTCTTT. This gives the protein CASSPSNLEAFF.

This clone was detected only a few times. This chain joins TRBV2 and TRBJ2-4; D remains unclear. The CDR3 loop spans 14 amino acids. Germline assignment: CDR1 SNHLY and CDR2 FYNNEI. As DNA, the CDR3 is TGTGCTGGTCGCGAAGGCCAATACAAAAACATTCAGTACTTC. As protein: CAGREGQYKNIQYF.

The rearrangement uses TRBV11-2 and TRBJ1-3, with 7 bases identical to TRBD1. This CDR3 has 16 amino acids. V trimming: 5 bases; J trimming: 0 bases; junction bases outside the gene matches: 7. Germline-derived CDR1 and CDR2 are SGHAT and FQNNGV. CDR3: CASSPGGLGSGNTIYF. Written as DNA, the CDR3 is TGTGCCAGCAGCCCAGGGGGTTTAGGCTCTGGAAACACCATATATTTT.

The CDR3, as DNA: TGTGCCAGCAGCTTGGGTCCTATCGGGGGGAGCAATGAGCAGTTCTTC. Translating it yields CASSLGPIGGSNEQFF. The chain has TRBV5-6 and TRBJ2-1, with 7 positions matching TRBD2. This CDR3 region has 16 residues. V lost 0 bases and J lost 6; bases outside the gene matches: 9. Germline CDR1 is SGHDT and CDR2 is YYEEEE. The entire variable domain, with the rest obtained from reference TRBV5-6 and TRBJ2-1, is as follows: DAGVTQSPTHLIKTRGQQVTLRCSPKSGHDTVSWYQQALGQGPQFIFQYYEEEERQRGNFPDRFSGHQFPNYSSELNVNALLLGDSALYLCASSLGPIGGSNEQFFGPGTRLTVL.

The chain employs TRBV2 and TRBJ2-1; TRBD2 aligns across 7 bases. This CDR3 spans 13 amino acids. Germline V gives CDR1 SNHLY, CDR2 FYNNEI. With 10 bases clipped from V and 3 bases from J, the junction kept 6 bases outside the gene matches. This chain's CDR3 is CATTGTNYNEQFF. CDR3 bases: TGTGCCACTACCGGGACTAACTACAATGAGCAGTTCTTC.

The CDR3 DNA is TGTGCCAGCAGCGAAGAACTAGCGGGAGGTTCTTACGAGCAGTACTTC. Translation: CASSEELAGGSYEQYF. The chain recombines TRBV5-6 with TRBJ2-7, with 12 bases matching TRBD2. This CDR3 spans 16 amino acids. Germline V gene sequence: CDR1 SGHDT, CDR2 YYEEEE. V shed 4 bases and J 4 bases; nucleotides not matched to a gene: 9.

The chain employs TRBV5-1 and TRBJ1-3; TRBD1 might be the D (6 bases). V gave up 2 bases and J gave up 0 bases, with 12 bases separating them. Germline CDR1 is SGHRS and CDR2 is YFSETQ. The CDR3 is 16 residues long. The CDR3 DNA reads TGCGCCAGCAGCTTCCAGGGGTTCGACTCTGGAAACACCATATATTTT. It is translated as CASSFQGFDSGNTIYF. Using reference TRBV5-1 and TRBJ1-3 for the parts outside the CDR3, the full variable domain is KAGVTQTPRYLIKTRGQQVTLSCSPISGHRSVSWYQQTPGQGLQFLFEYFSETQRNKGNFPGRFSGRQFSNSRSEMNVSTLELGDSALYLCASSFQGFDSGNTIYFGEGSWLTVV.

The gene calls are TRBV19 and TRBJ2-2; 9 bases map to TRBD1. CDR1 and CDR2 (germline): LNHDA, SQIVND (reference sequence). This CDR3 has 13 amino acids. V lost 8 bases, J lost 4 bases, and 2 bases stayed unmatched. In DNA, the CDR3 is TGTGCCAGTGGGACAGGGATCACCGGGGAGCTGTTTTTT. Its translation: CASGTGITGELFF.

J is TRBJ1-1 and V is TRBV27; D is uncertain. V lost 7 bases and J 2 bases, leaving 11 bases between the germline ends. This CDR3 region has 13 residues. Germline CDR1 MNHEY, CDR2 SMNVEV (reference sequence). Here the CDR3 reads CASKKRVNTEAFF. CDR3 coding DNA: TGTGCCAGCAAGAAAAGGGTTAACACTGAAGCTTTCTTT.

This chain uses TRBV27 with TRBJ1-2, with 8 bases identical to TRBD1. V shed 7 bases and J 8 bases; nucleotides not matched to a gene: 9. Germline CDR1 MNHEY, CDR2 SMNVEV (reference sequence). The CDR3 length is 13 residues. CDR3 amino acids: CASMSRGLEGYTF. In DNA, the CDR3 is TGTGCCAGCATGAGCAGGGGGCTTGAGGGCTACACCTTC.

The chain has TRBV27 and TRBJ2-4; D gene ambiguous. There are 13 residues in the CDR3. The ends were cut back, 2 bases at V and 6 bases at J, with 8 bases in the middle. Per the germline V gene, CDR1 is MNHEY and CDR2 is SMNVEV (reference sequence). CDR3 coding DNA: TGTGCCAGCAGTTTAGAACGCGGAAACATTCAGTACTTC. Its translation: CASSLERGNIQYF.

With regard to this clone: This sample also contains other DNA sequences that code for the same CDR3. The genes are TRBV9 and TRBJ2-3; tentatively, D is TRBD2 (6 bases). Germline CDR1 SGDLS, CDR2 YYNGEE. The CDR3 extends over 14 amino acids. Deletions cut 0 bases from V and 3 bases from J, with 8 bases between. The CDR3 region is CASSVGGDTDTQYF. The CDR3 DNA reads TGTGCCAGCAGCGTAGGCGGGGATACAGATACGCAGTATTTT.

The rearrangement uses TRBV19 and TRBJ2-3; D might be TRBD1 (5 bases). Trimming cost V 6 bases and J 6 bases, with 19 bases left between them. The CDR3 totals 15 residues. Per germline, CDR1 LNHDA and CDR2 SQIVND (reference sequence). The CDR3 region is CASSQQKAGRDTQYF. Here the CDR3 DNA reads TGTGCCAGTAGCCAGCAAAAGGCAGGGCGGGATACGCAGTATTTT.

This clone was picked up one time. This sequence joins TRBV5-6 and TRBJ2-2, with D perhaps matching TRBD2 (7 bases). V lost 4 bases and J 0 bases, leaving 16 bases between the germline ends. From germline, CDR1 is SGHDT and CDR2 YYEEEE. This CDR3 contains 17 residues. CDR3 sequence: CASSGGAGVTNTGELFF. The CDR3 DNA sequence: TGTGCCAGCAGCGGGGGGGCCGGGGTAACGAACACCGGGGAGCTGTTTTTT.

The chain recombines TRBV6-5 with TRBJ1-1; a possible D gene is TRBD1 (6 bases). Germline assignment: CDR1 MNHEY and CDR2 SVGAGI. V lost 5 bases, J lost 3 bases, and 16 bases lay in between. The CDR3 runs to 15 residues. CDR3 nucleotide sequence: TGTGCCAGCAGTAAACCACAGGGTGGGGACACTGAAGCTTTCTTT. Translating it yields CASSKPQGGDTEAFF.

V usage is TRBV7-9 and J usage is TRBJ2-5; no clear D gene. Germline CDR1 reads SEHNR; CDR2 reads FQNEAQ (reference sequence). The germline V and J ends were trimmed by 2 bases and 4 bases, with 2 bases remaining between them. This CDR3 contains 11 residues. This chain's CDR3 is CASSLLETQYF. CDR3 in DNA: TGTGCCAGCAGCTTATTAGAGACCCAGTACTTC. Using reference TRBV7-9 and TRBJ2-5 for the parts outside the CDR3, the full variable domain is DTGVSQNPRHKITKRGQNVTFRCDPISEHNRLYWYRQTLGQGPEFLTYFQNEAQLEKSRLLSDRFSAERPKGSFSTLEIQRTEQGDSAMYLCASSLLETQYFGPGTRLLVL.

The gene calls are TRBV29-1 and TRBJ2-7, with 7 bases aligning to TRBD1. The CDR3 is made up of 14 amino acids. The V segment lost 6 bases and the J segment 4 bases; nucleotides outside the gene matches: 12. Germline V gene sequence: CDR1 SQVTM, CDR2 ANQGSEA. CDR3 nucleotide sequence: TGCAGCGTGATTCCGGGACAGTCACGTTACGAGCAGTACTTC. Translation: CSVIPGQSRYEQYF.

The rearrangement joins TRBV2 to TRBJ2-7; D is possibly TRBD1 (6 bases). Germline V CDR1 and CDR2: SNHLY, FYNNEI. Trimming left V 4 bases short and J 6 bases short, with 19 bases between. There are 15 residues in the CDR3. The CDR3: CASSVQGFRPLEQYF. CDR3 in DNA: TGTGCCAGCAGTGTACAGGGATTTCGTCCTCTCGAGCAGTACTTC.

The rearrangement links TRBV18 to TRBJ2-7, with D possibly being TRBD2 (5 bases). The V gene's germline CDR1 is KGHSH and CDR2 LQKENI. The V gene lost 3 bases and the J gene lost 1 base, with 7 bases spanning the gap. The CDR3 length is 13 residues. CDR3 region: CASSPGGSYEQYF. The CDR3 nucleotides read TGTGCCAGCTCACCGGGCGGGTCCTACGAGCAGTACTTC. The variable domain in full, completed from reference TRBV18 and TRBJ2-7, reads NAGVMQNPRHLVRRRGQEARLRCSPMKGHSHVYWYRQLPEEGLKFMVYLQKENIIDESGMPKERFSAEFPKEGPSILRIQQVVRGDSAAYFCASSPGGSYEQYFGPGTRLTVT.

The chain couples TRBV6-1 to TRBJ1-3; no clear D. V was clipped by 3 bases and J by 4 bases, with 7 bases between them. From germline, CDR1 is MNHNS and CDR2 SASEGT. The CDR3 extends over 13 amino acids. CDR3 DNA: TGTGCCAGCAGTGAGGGCAGGGGAAACACCATATATTTT. It translates to CASSEGRGNTIYF.

The V call is TRBV15, the J call TRBJ2-3; 8 nucleotides agree with TRBD2. Germline V gene sequence: CDR1 LNHNV, CDR2 YYDKDF (reference sequence). The J segment lost 6 bases and the V segment lost 3 bases, leaving 8 bases of the junction unmatched. The CDR3 sequence is 15 residues long. The CDR3 DNA reads TGTGCCACCAGCAGCATCCTAGCGGGTGGGGATACGCAGTATTTT. Translation gives CATSSILAGGDTQYF.

This chain joins TRBV4-2 and TRBJ2-3; the D call may be TRBD1 or TRBD2 (5 bases each). V gave up 3 bases and J gave up 3 bases, with 16 bases separating them. The CDR3 is 16 residues long. Germline CDR1 and CDR2: LGHNA and YNFKEQ. DNA of the CDR3: TGTGCCAGCAGCCAGATCGGGACGGGTGGGACAGATACGCAGTATTTT. As protein: CASSQIGTGGTDTQYF.

V is TRBV28 and J is TRBJ1-2; tentatively, D is TRBD1 (6 bases). Trimming removed 6 bases from V and 6 bases from J, with 14 bases in between. The CDR3 spans 13 residues. CDR1 is MDHEN and CDR2 is SYDVKM in the germline V gene. CDR3 in DNA: TGTGCCAGCAGAAAACAGGGAACCGATGGCTACACCTTC. Translating it yields CASRKQGTDGYTF.